This T cell receptor beta chain was observed in a study of cytomegalovirus exposure and HLA in healthy donors. Germline CDR1 is SEHNR and CDR2 is FQNEAQ (reference sequence). The CDR3 spans 15 residues. J lost 6 bases, V lost 4 bases, and 11 bases had no gene match. Primers for the PCR totalled 60 Vbeta and 13 Jbeta. The repertoire was sequenced with immunoSEQ multiplex PCR; TCRdb's copy has only in-frame clones and lacks some. The data contain about 61,000 clones, around 92% of them singletons. Sequenced material: PBMCs. The rearrangement uses TRBV7-9 and TRBJ2-7; 8 bases align to TRBD1. The receptor comes from a young man in good health and CMV-seropositive. The chain's CDR3 is CASSSIRDRTREQYF. In DNA, the CDR3 is TGTGCCAGCAGCTCCATCCGGGACAGGACCCGCGAGCAGTACTTC.